This section outlines one T cell receptor (beta chain) sequence together with its context. The entry originates in a study of blood T cell repertoires in COVID-19. About the research overall: Sites across the United States, Italy and Spain contributed samples from acute and convalescent COVID-19.

V shed 5 bases and J shed 8 bases, with 19 bases lying between them. Germline V gives CDR1 KGHDR, CDR2 SFDVKD. The CDR3 runs 15 residues. Assay used: immunoSEQ multiplex PCR; TCRdb lists only in-frame clones, some missing. The data hold 45,000 to 70,000 clones, with about 73% observed a single time. The TCR was taken from a woman aged 45-65 years with active or convalescent COVID-19. What was sequenced was peripheral blood. J is TRBJ2-3 and V is TRBV24-1, with D perhaps TRBD2 (6 bases). The CDR3 loop reads CATSAAGDPGGTQYF. In DNA form, the CDR3 reads TGTGCCACCAGTGCAGCCGGAGACCCCGGGGGTACGCAGTATTTT.